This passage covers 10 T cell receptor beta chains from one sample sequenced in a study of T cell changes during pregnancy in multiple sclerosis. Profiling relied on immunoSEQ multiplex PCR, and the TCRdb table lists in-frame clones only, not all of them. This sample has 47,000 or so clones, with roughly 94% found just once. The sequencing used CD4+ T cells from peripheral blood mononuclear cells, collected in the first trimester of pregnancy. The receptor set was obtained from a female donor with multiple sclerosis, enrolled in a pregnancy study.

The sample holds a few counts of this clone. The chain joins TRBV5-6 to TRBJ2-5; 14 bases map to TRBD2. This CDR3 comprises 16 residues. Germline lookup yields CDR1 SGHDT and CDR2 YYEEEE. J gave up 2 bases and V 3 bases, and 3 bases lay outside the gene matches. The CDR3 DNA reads TGTGCCAGCAGCTGGGGACTAGCGGGGGAACAAGAGACCCAGTACTTC. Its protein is CASSWGLAGEQETQYF.

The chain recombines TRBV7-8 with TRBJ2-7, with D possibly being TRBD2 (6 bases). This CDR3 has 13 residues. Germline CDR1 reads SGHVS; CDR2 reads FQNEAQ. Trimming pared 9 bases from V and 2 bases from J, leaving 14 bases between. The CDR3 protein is CASHTRGTYEQYF. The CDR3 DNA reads TGTGCCAGTCACACACGCGGGACCTACGAGCAGTACTTC.

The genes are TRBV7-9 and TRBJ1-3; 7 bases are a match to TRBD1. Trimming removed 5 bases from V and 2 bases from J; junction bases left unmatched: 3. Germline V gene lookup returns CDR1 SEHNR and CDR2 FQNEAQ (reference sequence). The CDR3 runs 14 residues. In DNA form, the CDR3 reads TGTGCCAGCAGCCTCGACAGGGCTGGAAACACCATATATTTT. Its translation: CASSLDRAGNTIYF.

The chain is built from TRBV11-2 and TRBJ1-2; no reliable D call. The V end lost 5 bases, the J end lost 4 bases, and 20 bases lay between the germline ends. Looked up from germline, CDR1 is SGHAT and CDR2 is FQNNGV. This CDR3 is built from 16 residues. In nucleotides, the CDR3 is TGTGCCAGCAGCCGAGTCCTAATTACAGAGAGCTATGGCTACACCTTC. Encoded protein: CASSRVLITESYGYTF.

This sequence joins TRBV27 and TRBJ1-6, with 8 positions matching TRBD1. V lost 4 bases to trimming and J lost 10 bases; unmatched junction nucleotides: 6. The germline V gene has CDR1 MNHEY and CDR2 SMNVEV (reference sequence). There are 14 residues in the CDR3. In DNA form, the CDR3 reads TGTGCCAGCAGTTCCGGGACAGGCAGATCACCCCTCCACTTT. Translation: CASSSGTGRSPLHF.

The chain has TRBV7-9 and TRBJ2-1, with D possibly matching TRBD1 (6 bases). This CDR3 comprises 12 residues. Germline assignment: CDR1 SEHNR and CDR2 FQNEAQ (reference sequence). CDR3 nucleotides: TGTGCTGCGGGCAGGGGCCAGGATGAGCAGTTCTTC. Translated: CAAGRGQDEQFF.

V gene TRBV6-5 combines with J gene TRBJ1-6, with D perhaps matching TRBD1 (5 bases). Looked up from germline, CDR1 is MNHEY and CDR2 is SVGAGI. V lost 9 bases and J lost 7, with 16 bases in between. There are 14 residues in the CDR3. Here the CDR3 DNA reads TGTGCCAGTCAGGGCATTCCCACAAATTCACCCCTCCACTTT. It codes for CASQGIPTNSPLHF.

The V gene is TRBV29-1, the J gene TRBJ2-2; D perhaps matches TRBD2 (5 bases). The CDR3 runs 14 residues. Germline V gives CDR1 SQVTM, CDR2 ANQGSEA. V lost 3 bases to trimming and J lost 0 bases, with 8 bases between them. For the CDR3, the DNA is TGCAGCGTTGATCGGGGATCGAACACCGGGGAGCTGTTTTTT. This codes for CSVDRGSNTGELFF.

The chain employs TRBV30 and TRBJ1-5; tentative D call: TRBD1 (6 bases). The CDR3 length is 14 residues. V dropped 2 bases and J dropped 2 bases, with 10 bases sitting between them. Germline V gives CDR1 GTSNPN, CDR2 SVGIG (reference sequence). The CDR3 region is CAWSMSGGNQPQHF. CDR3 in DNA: TGTGCCTGGAGTATGTCAGGGGGCAATCAGCCCCAGCATTTT.

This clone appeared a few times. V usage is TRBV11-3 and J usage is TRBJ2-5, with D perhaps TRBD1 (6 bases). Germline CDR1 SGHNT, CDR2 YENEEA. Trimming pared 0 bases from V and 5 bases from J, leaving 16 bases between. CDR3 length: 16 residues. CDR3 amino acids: CASSLDSVRGDETQYF. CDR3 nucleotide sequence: TGTGCCAGCAGCTTAGACTCCGTCAGGGGAGATGAGACCCAGTACTTC. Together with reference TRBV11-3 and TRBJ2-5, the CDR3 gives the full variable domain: EAGVVQSPRYKIIEKKQPVAFWCNPISGHNTLYWYLQNLGQGPELLIRYENEEAVDDSQLPKDRFSAERLKGVDSTLKIQPAELGDSAVYLCASSLDSVRGDETQYFGPGTRLLVL.